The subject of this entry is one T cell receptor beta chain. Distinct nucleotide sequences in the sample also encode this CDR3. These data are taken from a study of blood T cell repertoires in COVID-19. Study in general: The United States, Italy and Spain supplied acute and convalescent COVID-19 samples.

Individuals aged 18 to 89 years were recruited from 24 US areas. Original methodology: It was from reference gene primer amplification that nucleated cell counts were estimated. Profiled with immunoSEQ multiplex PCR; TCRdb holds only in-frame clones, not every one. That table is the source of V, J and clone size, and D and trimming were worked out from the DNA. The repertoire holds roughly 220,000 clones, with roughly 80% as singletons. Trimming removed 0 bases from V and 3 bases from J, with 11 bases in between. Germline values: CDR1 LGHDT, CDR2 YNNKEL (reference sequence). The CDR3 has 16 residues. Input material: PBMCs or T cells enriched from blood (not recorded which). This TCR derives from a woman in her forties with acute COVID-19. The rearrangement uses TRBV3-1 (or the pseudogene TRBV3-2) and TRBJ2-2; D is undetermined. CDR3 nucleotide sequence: TGTGCCAGCAGCCAAGATCTAGACTCTTACACCGGGGAGCTGTTTTTT. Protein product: CASSQDLDSYTGELFF.